This T cell receptor beta chain was obtained from a study of blood T cell repertoires in COVID-19. Study in general: PBMCs, B-cell-depleted T cells, or T cells were the source of the cDNA or gDNA that made up the material.

Clinical history as reported by participants underpinned cohort assignment. Per germline, CDR1 SGHTA and CDR2 FQGTGA. There are 19 residues in the CDR3. After removal of 2 bases from V and 0 bases from J, the junction contained 8 bases not matched to a gene. Sequencing used immunoSEQ multiplex PCR; TCRdb keeps in-frame clones, though not all of them. The data show about 320,000 clones, about nine tenths seen once. The source material was PBMCs or T cells enriched from blood (not recorded which). The chain combines TRBV7-3 with TRBJ2-6; 9 nucleotides align to TRBD1. The source is a woman aged 18-35 years who had recovered from COVID-19. The chain's CDR3 is CASSLYGTGTGSGANVLTF. The DNA of the CDR3 is TGTGCCAGCAGCTTATACGGGACAGGGACCGGCTCTGGGGCCAACGTCCTGACTTTC.